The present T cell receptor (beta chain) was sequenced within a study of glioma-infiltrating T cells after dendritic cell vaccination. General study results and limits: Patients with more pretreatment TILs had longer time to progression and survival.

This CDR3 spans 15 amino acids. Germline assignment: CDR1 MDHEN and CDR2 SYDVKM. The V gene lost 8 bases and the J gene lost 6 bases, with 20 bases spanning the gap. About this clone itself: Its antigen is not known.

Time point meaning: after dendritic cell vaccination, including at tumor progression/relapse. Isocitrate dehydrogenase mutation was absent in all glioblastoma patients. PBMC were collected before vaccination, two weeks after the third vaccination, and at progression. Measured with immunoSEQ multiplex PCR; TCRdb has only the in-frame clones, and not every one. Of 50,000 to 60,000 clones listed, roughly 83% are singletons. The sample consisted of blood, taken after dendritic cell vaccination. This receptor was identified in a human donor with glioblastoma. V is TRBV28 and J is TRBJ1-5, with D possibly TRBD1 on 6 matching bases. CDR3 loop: CASATLGRGSQPQHF. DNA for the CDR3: TGTGCCAGCGCCACACTGGGCAGGGGAAGTCAGCCCCAGCATTTT.